This T cell receptor (beta chain) was recorded in a study of blood T cell repertoires in COVID-19. As for the study in general: Nucleic acid was either cDNA or gDNA, and it came from T cells, B-cell-depleted T cells, or PBMCs.

Germline lookup yields CDR1 LNHDA and CDR2 SQIVND (reference sequence). This CDR3 spans 14 amino acids. Trimming stripped 7 bases from V and 7 bases from J, with 17 bases between. The method was immunoSEQ multiplex PCR; TCRdb's version includes in-frame clones alone and lacks a portion of them. The sample holds 100,000 to 150,000 clones, 65% to 85% seen once. This clone came up a few times. This receptor was taken from an elderly woman with acute or convalescent COVID-19. The V gene is TRBV19, the J gene TRBJ1-5, with D perhaps TRBD1 (5 bases). What was sequenced was peripheral blood. CDR3 bases: TGTGCCAGTACTAATACAAGGGGAGGCCAGCCCCAGCATTTT. Amino acid sequence: CASTNTRGGQPQHF.